A selection of T cell receptor beta chains follows, all from one sample in a study of shared clonotypes between healthy human individuals. Generated by immunoSEQ multiplex PCR, the TCRdb table keeps only in-frame clones and is missing some. The sample shows 2 million to 2.5 million clones, 85% to 95% of them seen only once. Specimen: naive CD4+ T cells sorted from blood. Receptors originate from a man aged 18-30 years in good health. CDR3s include the opening cysteine and the closing phenylalanine or tryptophan. D genes are given only for firm matches. For some rows the clone size is stated as once, few or many, or as a class when expanded; others skip it.

v_call: TRBV27
clone_size: NA
j_call: TRBJ1-6
d_call: TRBD1
cdr3_aa: CASSSPGQGASSYNSPLHF
cdr3_nt: TGTGCCAGCAGTTCCCCGGGACAGGGGGCATCCTCCTATAATTCACCCCTCCACTTT

v_call: TRBV10-2
clone_size: once
j_call: TRBJ1-2
d_call: TRBD1
cdr3_aa: CASSSRQGDLGHGYTF
cdr3_nt: TGCGCCAGCAGTTCTAGACAGGGAGATTTAGGGCATGGCTACACCTTC

v_call: TRBV6-1
clone_size: NA
j_call: TRBJ2-2
d_call: NA
cdr3_aa: CASRPPPGAGELFF
cdr3_nt: TGTGCCAGCAGGCCACCCCCTGGGGCCGGGGAGCTGTTTTTT

v_call: TRBV30
clone_size: NA
j_call: TRBJ1-3
d_call: NA
cdr3_aa: CAWSPGPGLYSGNTIYF
cdr3_nt: TGTGCCTGGAGCCCGGGACCCGGACTTTACTCTGGAAACACCATATATTTT

v_call: TRBV6-6
clone_size: NA
j_call: TRBJ2-2
d_call: NA
cdr3_aa: CASSKQGSGELFF
cdr3_nt: TGTGCCAGCAGTAAACAGGGATCCGGGGAGCTGTTTTTT

v_call: TRBV5-1
clone_size: NA
j_call: TRBJ2-1
d_call: NA
cdr3_aa: CASSLGGASAGYEQFF
cdr3_nt: TGCGCCAGCAGCTTGGGAGGGGCTAGCGCTGGGTATGAGCAGTTCTTC

v_call: TRBV5-5
clone_size: few
j_call: TRBJ2-7
d_call: TRBD2
cdr3_aa: CASSRGLAGLNEQYF
cdr3_nt: TGTGCCAGCAGCCGGGGACTAGCGGGACTCAACGAGCAGTACTTC

v_call: TRBV7-3
clone_size: NA
j_call: TRBJ1-1
d_call: NA
cdr3_aa: CARFVQGSSKLNTEAFF
cdr3_nt: TGTGCCAGATTTGTCCAGGGCAGTAGTAAATTGAACACTGAAGCTTTCTTT

v_call: TRBV6-1
clone_size: NA
j_call: TRBJ1-1
d_call: NA
cdr3_aa: CASSEGLGREAFF
cdr3_nt: TGTGCCAGCAGTGAAGGGCTGGGACGGGAAGCTTTCTTT

v_call: TRBV10-3
clone_size: NA
j_call: TRBJ1-1
d_call: NA
cdr3_aa: CAISTGWATEAFF
cdr3_nt: TGTGCCATTTCGACAGGCTGGGCCACTGAAGCTTTCTTT

v_call: TRBV21-1
clone_size: few
j_call: TRBJ1-2
d_call: NA
cdr3_aa: CASSLNRVANYGYTF
cdr3_nt: TGTGCCAGCAGCCTAAACAGGGTGGCTAACTATGGCTACACCTTC

v_call: TRBV27
clone_size: NA
j_call: TRBJ2-7
d_call: TRBD1
cdr3_aa: CASSSRRQGYEQYF
cdr3_nt: TGTGCCAGCAGTTCGAGGAGACAGGGATACGAGCAGTACTTC

v_call: TRBV7-7
clone_size: NA
j_call: TRBJ2-5
d_call: TRBD2
cdr3_aa: CASSLGGIKETQYF
cdr3_nt: TGTGCTAGCAGCTTGGGGGGGATTAAGGAGACCCAGTACTTC

v_call: TRBV10-2
clone_size: once
j_call: TRBJ1-5
d_call: NA
cdr3_aa: CASRGPKGQPQHF
cdr3_nt: TGCGCCAGCAGAGGACCAAAGGGGCAGCCCCAGCATTTT

v_call: TRBV5-4
clone_size: NA
j_call: TRBJ2-7
d_call: NA
cdr3_aa: CASSLVGPQNEQYF
cdr3_nt: TGTGCCAGCAGCTTGGTTGGACCTCAAAACGAGCAGTACTTC

v_call: TRBV11-2
clone_size: NA
j_call: TRBJ2-7
d_call: NA
cdr3_aa: CASSLEGGASGEQYF
cdr3_nt: TGTGCCAGCAGCTTAGAGGGGGGGGCCTCTGGCGAGCAGTACTTC

v_call: TRBV4-1
clone_size: NA
j_call: TRBJ2-2
d_call: NA
cdr3_aa: CASSFLGVGELFF
cdr3_nt: TGCGCCAGCAGTTTCTTGGGCGTCGGGGAGCTGTTTTTT

v_call: TRBV4-3
clone_size: NA
j_call: TRBJ1-1
d_call: NA
cdr3_aa: CASSQEGHLGTEAFF
cdr3_nt: TGCGCCAGCAGCCAAGAAGGACACCTTGGGACTGAAGCTTTCTTT

v_call: TRBV28
clone_size: NA
j_call: TRBJ2-6
d_call: TRBD2
cdr3_aa: CASSYGGTGANVLTF
cdr3_nt: TGTGCCAGCAGTTACGGGGGGACTGGGGCCAACGTCCTGACTTTC

v_call: TRBV18
clone_size: NA
j_call: TRBJ2-7
d_call: TRBD1
cdr3_aa: CASSRRRDRVTYEQYF
cdr3_nt: TGTGCCAGCTCACGACGCCGGGACAGAGTAACCTACGAGCAGTACTTC

v_call: TRBV15
clone_size: NA
j_call: TRBJ2-7
d_call: TRBD1
cdr3_aa: CATSRDWTGVYEQYF
cdr3_nt: TGTGCCACCAGCAGAGATTGGACAGGGGTCTACGAGCAGTACTTC

v_call: TRBV30
clone_size: NA
j_call: TRBJ2-5
d_call: NA
cdr3_aa: CAWSVEGVLQETQYF
cdr3_nt: TGTGCCTGGAGTGTAGAGGGGGTCCTACAAGAGACCCAGTACTTC

v_call: TRBV28
clone_size: NA
j_call: TRBJ2-7
d_call: NA
cdr3_aa: CASSPWDAAYEQYF
cdr3_nt: TGTGCCAGCAGTCCATGGGACGCAGCCTACGAGCAGTACTTC

v_call: TRBV2
clone_size: NA
j_call: TRBJ2-5
d_call: NA
cdr3_aa: CASSEERGETQYF
cdr3_nt: TGTGCCAGCAGTGAGGAGAGGGGGGAGACCCAGTACTTC

v_call: TRBV27
clone_size: NA
j_call: TRBJ2-4
d_call: TRBD2
cdr3_aa: CASSLEGGRENIQYF
cdr3_nt: TGTGCCAGCAGTTTAGAAGGCGGGAGGGAAAACATTCAGTACTTC

v_call: TRBV6-5
clone_size: NA
j_call: TRBJ1-1
d_call: TRBD1
cdr3_aa: CASSRDRGVLAFF
cdr3_nt: TGTGCCAGCTCCCGGGACAGGGGTGTTTTAGCTTTCTTT

v_call: TRBV7-9
clone_size: NA
j_call: TRBJ2-2
d_call: NA
cdr3_aa: CASSLRGDTGELFF
cdr3_nt: TGTGCCAGCAGCCTCAGGGGGGACACCGGGGAGCTGTTTTTT

v_call: TRBV7-9
clone_size: NA
j_call: TRBJ2-7
d_call: NA
cdr3_aa: CASSHYGNYEQYF
cdr3_nt: TGTGCCAGCAGCCACTATGGCAACTACGAGCAGTACTTC

v_call: TRBV15
clone_size: NA
j_call: TRBJ1-6
d_call: NA
cdr3_aa: CATSRGTANSPLHF
cdr3_nt: TGTGCCACCAGCAGAGGAACAGCGAATTCACCCCTCCACTTT

v_call: TRBV30
clone_size: NA
j_call: TRBJ1-5
d_call: NA
cdr3_aa: CAWSGVGGLQPQHF
cdr3_nt: TGTGCCTGGAGTGGGGTGGGGGGCCTTCAGCCCCAGCATTTT

v_call: TRBV28
clone_size: NA
j_call: TRBJ2-7
d_call: NA
cdr3_aa: CASISEGFGPQSSYEQYF
cdr3_nt: TGTGCCAGCATTTCTGAGGGATTCGGACCTCAAAGCTCCTACGAGCAGTACTTC

v_call: TRBV5-4
clone_size: NA
j_call: TRBJ2-6
d_call: NA
cdr3_aa: CASSLGFVTGANVLTF
cdr3_nt: TGTGCCAGCAGCTTGGGCTTTGTGACTGGGGCCAACGTCCTGACTTTC

v_call: TRBV2
clone_size: NA
j_call: TRBJ1-4
d_call: NA
cdr3_aa: CASSESAHEKLFF
cdr3_nt: TGTGCCAGCAGTGAAAGCGCCCATGAAAAACTGTTTTTT

v_call: TRBV6-5
clone_size: NA
j_call: TRBJ2-5
d_call: NA
cdr3_aa: CASSYSSSLYETQYF
cdr3_nt: TGTGCCAGCAGTTACTCGTCTAGCCTATATGAGACCCAGTACTTC

v_call: TRBV5-1
clone_size: once
j_call: TRBJ2-4
d_call: NA
cdr3_aa: CASSPYVGAKNIQYF
cdr3_nt: TGCGCCAGCAGCCCCTATGTCGGGGCCAAAAACATTCAGTACTTC

v_call: TRBV5-1
clone_size: NA
j_call: TRBJ2-5
d_call: TRBD2
cdr3_aa: CASSFSGGALETQYF
cdr3_nt: TGCGCCAGCAGCTTCAGCGGGGGGGCCTTAGAGACCCAGTACTTC

v_call: TRBV28
clone_size: NA
j_call: TRBJ1-2
d_call: NA
cdr3_aa: CASNLIDRMNYGYTF
cdr3_nt: TGTGCCAGCAACCTTATTGACAGAATGAATTATGGCTACACCTTC

v_call: TRBV29-1
clone_size: NA
j_call: TRBJ2-3
d_call: NA
cdr3_aa: CSALSTDTQYF
cdr3_nt: TGCAGCGCATTAAGCACAGATACGCAGTATTTT

v_call: TRBV4-1
clone_size: NA
j_call: TRBJ2-7
d_call: TRBD2
cdr3_aa: CASSQLTGGLIEQYF
cdr3_nt: TGCGCCAGCAGCCAATTGACGGGAGGGCTCATCGAGCAGTACTTC

v_call: TRBV12-5
clone_size: NA
j_call: TRBJ2-2
d_call: NA
cdr3_aa: CASGSKVANTGELFF
cdr3_nt: TGTGCTAGTGGTTCTAAGGTCGCGAACACCGGGGAGCTGTTTTTT

v_call: TRBV18
clone_size: NA
j_call: TRBJ2-7
d_call: TRBD1
cdr3_aa: CASSPGTGVYEQYF
cdr3_nt: TGTGCCAGCTCACCAGGGACAGGGGTCTACGAGCAGTACTTC

v_call: TRBV2
clone_size: NA
j_call: TRBJ2-7
d_call: TRBD1
cdr3_aa: CASSRQGAGSDEQYF
cdr3_nt: TGTGCCAGCAGCAGACAGGGCGCAGGGTCCGACGAGCAGTACTTC

v_call: TRBV4-1
clone_size: NA
j_call: TRBJ2-1
d_call: NA
cdr3_aa: CASSQDLGLRGGEQFF
cdr3_nt: TGCGCCAGCAGCCAAGACTTAGGACTTCGTGGGGGAGAGCAGTTCTTC

v_call: TRBV28
clone_size: NA
j_call: TRBJ1-2
d_call: TRBD1
cdr3_aa: CASSQQGQYGYTF
cdr3_nt: TGTGCCAGCAGCCAACAGGGACAGTATGGCTACACCTTC

v_call: TRBV7-2
clone_size: once
j_call: TRBJ1-2
d_call: TRBD1
cdr3_aa: CASSGRDRDSWGYTF
cdr3_nt: TGTGCCAGCAGCGGCCGGGACAGGGATTCCTGGGGCTACACCTTC

v_call: TRBV14
clone_size: NA
j_call: TRBJ1-2
d_call: NA
cdr3_aa: CASSPTSFNYGYTF
cdr3_nt: TGTGCCAGCAGCCCGACATCTTTTAACTATGGCTACACCTTC